A single sample gave rise to the 6 T cell receptor beta chains below, sequenced in a study of shared clonotypes between healthy human individuals. The repertoire was sequenced with immunoSEQ multiplex PCR; TCRdb's copy has only in-frame clones and lacks some. The sample shows over 1.4 million clones, roughly 96% of them seen only once. The sample was naive CD4+ T cells sorted from blood. Subset specified: CD45RA+ positively selected. Source of these receptors: a man between 25 and 39 years old in good health.

The chain has TRBV6-1 and TRBJ1-4, with D unresolved. The CDR3 runs to 16 residues. Per the germline V gene, CDR1 is MNHNS and CDR2 is SASEGT. The ends were cut back, 0 bases at V and 0 bases at J, with 8 bases in the middle. CDR3 bases: TGTGCCAGCAGTGAAGCGAGTGGGGCAACTAATGAAAAACTGTTTTTT. Protein: CASSEASGATNEKLFF.

V and J are TRBV4-2 and TRBJ1-3; D gene uncertain. The CDR3 sequence is 15 residues long. Germline V CDR1 and CDR2: LGHNA, YNFKEQ. V shed 0 bases and J shed 1 base, with 7 bases lying between them. For the CDR3, the DNA is TGTGCCAGCAGCCAAGAATCGAATTCTGGAAACACCATATATTTT. It specifies CASSQESNSGNTIYF.

The chain links TRBV5-4 to TRBJ2-3; 16 bases line up with TRBD2. Germline CDR1 reads SGHNT; CDR2 reads YYREEE (reference sequence). V lost 0 bases to trimming and J lost 9 bases; unmatched junction nucleotides: 10. There are 18 residues in the CDR3. CDR3 protein: CASSLDGIPGLAGGTQYF. DNA of the CDR3: TGTGCCAGCAGCTTGGACGGGATACCGGGACTAGCGGGAGGGACGCAGTATTTT.

The chain couples TRBV6-5 to TRBJ2-1, with a tentative D call TRBD1 (6 bases). Germline V gene data show CDR1 as MNHEY and CDR2 as SVGAGI. CDR3 size: 13 residues. The V end lost 8 bases, the J end lost 4 bases, and 12 bases lay between the germline ends. For the CDR3, the DNA is TGTGCCAGCCTAGACGGACAGTACAATGAGCAGTTCTTC. Translating gives CASLDGQYNEQFF.

The table lists this clone with a count of one. The V and J genes are TRBV28 and TRBJ2-7; 9 bases agree with TRBD2. Germline assignment: CDR1 MDHEN and CDR2 SYDVKM. This CDR3 contains 16 residues. Trimming at V came to 2 bases and at J to 2 bases, leaving 7 bases not matched to a gene. Here the CDR3 reads CASSLPAGGLPYEQYF. Here the CDR3 DNA reads TGTGCCAGCAGTTTACCAGCGGGAGGTCTCCCCTACGAGCAGTACTTC.

This chain connects TRBV10-1 to TRBJ2-7; no firm D call. The CDR3 sequence is 12 residues long. The V end lost 3 bases, the J end lost 5 bases, and 8 bases lay between the germline ends. Per the germline V gene, CDR1 is WNHNN and CDR2 is SYGVQD (reference sequence). CDR3 residues: CASSEGSDEQYF. The CDR3 DNA sequence: TGCGCCAGCAGTGAAGGAAGCGACGAGCAGTACTTC.